This T cell receptor (beta chain) appears in the sequencing data of a study of shared clonotypes between healthy human individuals. The assay ran at deep level. Sequencing used immunoSEQ multiplex PCR; TCRdb keeps in-frame clones, though not all of them. The sample includes around 1.1 million clones, approximately 80% of them seen just once. Concerning this clone itself: Its cognate antigen is unknown.

Germline V lookup: CDR1 ENHRY, CDR2 SYGVKD. V was clipped by 0 bases and J by 1 base; unmatched bases: 9. The CDR3 extends over 18 amino acids. Study-level results: Relative to memory subsets, naive subsets generally showed larger estimated richness. Compared with clonotypes that all four donors shared, non-shared clonotypes had lower generation probabilities.

The sample comprised memory CD4+ T cells from PBMCs. Indicated subset: CD45RA-negative fraction. The clonotype comes from a man in his late teens or twenties in good health. Some clones in this sample may be carry-over from other donors' samples. V is TRBV10-3 and J is TRBJ1-1, with TRBD1 matching 9 bases. The CDR3 DNA reads as TGTGCCATCAGTGAGTCCTTTGGACAGGGGAGGTGGAACACTGAAGCTTTCTTT. Translation gives CAISESFGQGRWNTEAFF.